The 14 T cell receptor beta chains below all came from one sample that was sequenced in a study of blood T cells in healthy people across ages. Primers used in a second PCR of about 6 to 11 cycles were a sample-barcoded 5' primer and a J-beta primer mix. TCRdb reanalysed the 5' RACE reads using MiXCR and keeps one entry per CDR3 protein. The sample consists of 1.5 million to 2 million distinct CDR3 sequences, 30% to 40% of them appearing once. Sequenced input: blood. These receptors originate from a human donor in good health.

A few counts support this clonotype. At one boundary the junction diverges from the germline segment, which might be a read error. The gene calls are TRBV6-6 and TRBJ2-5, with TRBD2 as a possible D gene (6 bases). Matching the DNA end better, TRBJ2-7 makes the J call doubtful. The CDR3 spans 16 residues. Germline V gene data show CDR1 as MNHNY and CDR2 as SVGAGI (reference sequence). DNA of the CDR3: TGTGCCAGTAGTTATGGTCGGGGGAAACGATCGACCGAGCAGTACTTC. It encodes CASSYGRGKRSTEQYF.

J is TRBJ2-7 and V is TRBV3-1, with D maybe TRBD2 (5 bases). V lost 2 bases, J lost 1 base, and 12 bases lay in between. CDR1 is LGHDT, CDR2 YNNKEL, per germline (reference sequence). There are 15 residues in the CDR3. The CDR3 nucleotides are TGTGCCAGCAGCCAAAACGGGATCAAATCCTACGAGCAGTACTTC. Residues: CASSQNGIKSYEQYF.

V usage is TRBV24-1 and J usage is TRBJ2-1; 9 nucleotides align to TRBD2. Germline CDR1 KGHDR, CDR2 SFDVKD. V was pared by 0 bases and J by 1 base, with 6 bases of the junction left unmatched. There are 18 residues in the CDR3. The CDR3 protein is CATSDLSGGGASYNEQFF. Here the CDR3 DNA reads TGTGCCACCAGTGATTTGTCCGGCGGGGGGGCGTCCTACAATGAGCAGTTCTTC.

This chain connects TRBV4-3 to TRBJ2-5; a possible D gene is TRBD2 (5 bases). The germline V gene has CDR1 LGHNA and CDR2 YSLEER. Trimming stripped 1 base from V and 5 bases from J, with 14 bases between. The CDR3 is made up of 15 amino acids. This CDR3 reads CASSQGRRNSETQYF. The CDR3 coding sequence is TGCGCCAGCAGCCAAGGGAGGCGGAATAGCGAGACCCAGTACTTC.

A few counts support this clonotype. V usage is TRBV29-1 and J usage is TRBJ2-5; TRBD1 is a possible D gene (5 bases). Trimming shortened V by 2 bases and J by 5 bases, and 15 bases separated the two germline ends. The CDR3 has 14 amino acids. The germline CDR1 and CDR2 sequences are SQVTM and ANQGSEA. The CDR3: CSVEWKGPGETQYF. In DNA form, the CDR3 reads TGCAGCGTTGAATGGAAGGGGCCAGGGGAGACCCAGTACTTC.

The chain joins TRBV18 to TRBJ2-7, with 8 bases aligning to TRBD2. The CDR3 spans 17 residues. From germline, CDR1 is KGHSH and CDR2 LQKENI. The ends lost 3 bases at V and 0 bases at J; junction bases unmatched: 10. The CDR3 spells CASSPGTSFRSSYEQYF. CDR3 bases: TGTGCCAGCTCACCCGGGACTAGTTTTAGGAGCTCCTACGAGCAGTACTTC.

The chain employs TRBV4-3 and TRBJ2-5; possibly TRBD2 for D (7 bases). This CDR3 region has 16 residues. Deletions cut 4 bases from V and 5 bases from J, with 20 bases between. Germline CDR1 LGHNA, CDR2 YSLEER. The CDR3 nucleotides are TGCGCCAGCAGCCTGGGGGCGGAGCGGGGATGGGAGACCCAGTACTTC. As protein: CASSLGAERGWETQYF.

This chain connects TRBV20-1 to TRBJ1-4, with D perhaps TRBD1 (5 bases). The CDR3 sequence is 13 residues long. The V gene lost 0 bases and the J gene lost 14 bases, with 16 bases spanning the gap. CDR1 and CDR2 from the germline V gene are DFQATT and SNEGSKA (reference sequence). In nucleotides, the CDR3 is TGCAGTGCTAGAGACTCTGGGGCCCCCCATCTGTTTTTT. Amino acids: CSARDSGAPHLFF.

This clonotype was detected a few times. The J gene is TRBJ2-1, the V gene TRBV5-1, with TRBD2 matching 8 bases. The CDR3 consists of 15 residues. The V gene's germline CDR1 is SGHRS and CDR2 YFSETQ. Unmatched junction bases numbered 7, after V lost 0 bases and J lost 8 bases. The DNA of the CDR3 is TGCGCCAGCAGCTTGGAAACGGGGGGGCCGGATGAGCAGTTCTTC. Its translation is CASSLETGGPDEQFF.

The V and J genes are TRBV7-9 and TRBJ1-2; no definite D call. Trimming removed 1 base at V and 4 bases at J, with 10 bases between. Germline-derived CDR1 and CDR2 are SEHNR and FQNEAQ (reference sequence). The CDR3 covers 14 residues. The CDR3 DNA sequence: TGTGCCAGCAGCTTAGTGTCTCCAGTCTATGGCTACACCTTC. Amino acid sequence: CASSLVSPVYGYTF.

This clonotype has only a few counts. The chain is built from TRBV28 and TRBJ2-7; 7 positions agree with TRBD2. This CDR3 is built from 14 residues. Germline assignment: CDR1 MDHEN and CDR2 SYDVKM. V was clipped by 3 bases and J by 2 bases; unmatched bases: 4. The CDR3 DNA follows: TGTGCCAGCAGTTTTCTAGCGGTTACCTACGAGCAGTACTTC. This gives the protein CASSFLAVTYEQYF.

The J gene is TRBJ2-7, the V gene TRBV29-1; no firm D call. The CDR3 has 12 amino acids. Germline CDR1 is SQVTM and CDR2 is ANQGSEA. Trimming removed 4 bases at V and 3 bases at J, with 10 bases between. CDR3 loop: CSVVFESYEQYF. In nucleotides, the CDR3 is TGCAGCGTTGTGTTTGAGAGCTACGAGCAGTACTTC.

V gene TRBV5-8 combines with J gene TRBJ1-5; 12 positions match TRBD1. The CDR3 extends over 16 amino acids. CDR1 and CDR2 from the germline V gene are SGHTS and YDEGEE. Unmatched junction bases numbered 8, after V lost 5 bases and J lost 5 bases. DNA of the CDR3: TGTGCCAGCAGTAGGGACAGGGGGCAGGGTGATCAGCCCCAGCATTTT. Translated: CASSRDRGQGDQPQHF. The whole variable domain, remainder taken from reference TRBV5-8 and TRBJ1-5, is EAGVTQSPTHLIKTRGQQATLRCSPISGHTSVYWYQQALGLGLQFLLWYDEGEERNRGNFPPRFSGRQFPNYSSELNVNALELEDSALYLCASSRDRGQGDQPQHFGDGTRLSIL.

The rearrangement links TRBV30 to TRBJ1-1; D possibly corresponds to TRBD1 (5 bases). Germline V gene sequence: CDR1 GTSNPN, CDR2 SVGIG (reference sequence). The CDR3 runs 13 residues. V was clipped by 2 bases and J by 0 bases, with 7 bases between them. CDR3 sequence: CAWSIQVNTEAFF. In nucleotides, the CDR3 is TGTGCCTGGAGTATACAGGTGAACACTGAAGCTTTCTTT.